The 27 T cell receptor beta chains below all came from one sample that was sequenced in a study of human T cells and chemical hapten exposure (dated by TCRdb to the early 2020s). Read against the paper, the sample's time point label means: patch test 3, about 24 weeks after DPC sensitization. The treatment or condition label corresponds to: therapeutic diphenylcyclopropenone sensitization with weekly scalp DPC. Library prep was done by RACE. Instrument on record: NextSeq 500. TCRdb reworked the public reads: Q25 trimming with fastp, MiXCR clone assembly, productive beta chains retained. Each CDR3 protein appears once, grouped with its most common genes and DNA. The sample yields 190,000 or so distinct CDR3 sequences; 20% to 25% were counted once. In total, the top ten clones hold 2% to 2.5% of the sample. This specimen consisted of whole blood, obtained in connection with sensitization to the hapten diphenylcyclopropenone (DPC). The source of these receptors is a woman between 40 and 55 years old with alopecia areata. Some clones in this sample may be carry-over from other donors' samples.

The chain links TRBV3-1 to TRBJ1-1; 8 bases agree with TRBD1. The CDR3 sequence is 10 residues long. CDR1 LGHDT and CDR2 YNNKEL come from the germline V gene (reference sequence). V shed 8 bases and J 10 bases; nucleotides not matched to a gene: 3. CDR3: CASGDRGAFF. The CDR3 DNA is TGTGCCAGCGGAGACAGGGGAGCTTTCTTT.

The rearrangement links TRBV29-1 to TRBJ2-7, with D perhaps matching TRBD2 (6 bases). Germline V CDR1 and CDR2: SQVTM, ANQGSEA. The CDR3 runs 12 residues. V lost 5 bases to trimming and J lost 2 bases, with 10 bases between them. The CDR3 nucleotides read TGCAGCGTTCTAGGAGGGCCCTACGAGCAGTACTTC. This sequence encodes CSVLGGPYEQYF.

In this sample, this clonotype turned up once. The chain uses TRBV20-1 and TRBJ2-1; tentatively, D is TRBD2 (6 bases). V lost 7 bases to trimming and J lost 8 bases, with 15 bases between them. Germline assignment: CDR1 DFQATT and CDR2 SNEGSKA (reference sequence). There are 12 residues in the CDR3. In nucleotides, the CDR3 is TGCAGTGTAGCTAGCGTGTACGATGAGCAGTTCTTC. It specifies CSVASVYDEQFF.

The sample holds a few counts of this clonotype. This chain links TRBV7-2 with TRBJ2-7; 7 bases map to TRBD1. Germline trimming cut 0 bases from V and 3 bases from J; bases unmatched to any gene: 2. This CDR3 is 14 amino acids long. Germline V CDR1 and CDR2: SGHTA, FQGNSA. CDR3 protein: CASSLAGQNYEQYF. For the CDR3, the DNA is TGTGCCAGCAGCTTAGCGGGACAGAACTACGAGCAGTACTTC. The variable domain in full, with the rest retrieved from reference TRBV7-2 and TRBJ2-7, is GAGVSQSPSNKVTEKGKDVELRCDPISGHTALYWYRQSLGQGLEFLIYFQGNSAPDKSGLPSDRFSAERTGGSVSTLTIQRTQQEDSAVYLCASSLAGQNYEQYFGPGTRLTVT.

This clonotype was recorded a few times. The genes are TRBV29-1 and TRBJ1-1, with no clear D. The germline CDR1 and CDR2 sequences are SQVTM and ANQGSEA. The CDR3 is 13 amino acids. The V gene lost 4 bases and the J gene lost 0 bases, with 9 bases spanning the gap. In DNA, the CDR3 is TGCAGCGTTGTGGGCCAGTTGAACACTGAAGCTTTCTTT. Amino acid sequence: CSVVGQLNTEAFF.

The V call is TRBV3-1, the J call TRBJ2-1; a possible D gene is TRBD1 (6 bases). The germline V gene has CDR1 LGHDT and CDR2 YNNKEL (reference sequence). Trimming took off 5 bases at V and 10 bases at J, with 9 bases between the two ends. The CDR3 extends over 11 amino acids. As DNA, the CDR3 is TGTGCCAGCAGCTTACAGGGCGAGCAGTTCTTC. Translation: CASSLQGEQFF.

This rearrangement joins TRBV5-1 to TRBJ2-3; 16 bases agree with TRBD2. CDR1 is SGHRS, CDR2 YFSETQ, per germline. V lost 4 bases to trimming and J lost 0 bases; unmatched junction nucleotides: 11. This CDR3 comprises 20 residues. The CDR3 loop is CASSPPPGLAGGPSTDTQYF. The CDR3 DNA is TGCGCCAGCAGCCCCCCCCCGGGACTAGCGGGAGGGCCAAGCACAGATACGCAGTATTTT.

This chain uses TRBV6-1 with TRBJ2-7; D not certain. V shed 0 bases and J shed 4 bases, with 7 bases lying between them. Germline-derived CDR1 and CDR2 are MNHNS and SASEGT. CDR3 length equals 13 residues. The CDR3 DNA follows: TGTGCCAGCAGTGAAGCACGCCCGTACGAGCAGTACTTC. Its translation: CASSEARPYEQYF.

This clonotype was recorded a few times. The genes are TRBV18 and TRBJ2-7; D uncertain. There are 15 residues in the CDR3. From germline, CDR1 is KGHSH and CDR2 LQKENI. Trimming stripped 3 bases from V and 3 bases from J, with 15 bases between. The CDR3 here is CASSPPVPVIYEQYF. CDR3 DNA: TGTGCCAGCTCACCCCCGGTCCCTGTCATCTACGAGCAGTACTTC.

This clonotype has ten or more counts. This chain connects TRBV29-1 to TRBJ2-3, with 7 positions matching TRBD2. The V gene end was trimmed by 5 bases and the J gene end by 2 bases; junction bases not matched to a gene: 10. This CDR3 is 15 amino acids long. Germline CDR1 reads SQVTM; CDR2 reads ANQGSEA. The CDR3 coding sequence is TGCAGCGTTCGATCGTGGACTAGGATCACAGATACGCAGTATTTT. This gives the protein CSVRSWTRITDTQYF.

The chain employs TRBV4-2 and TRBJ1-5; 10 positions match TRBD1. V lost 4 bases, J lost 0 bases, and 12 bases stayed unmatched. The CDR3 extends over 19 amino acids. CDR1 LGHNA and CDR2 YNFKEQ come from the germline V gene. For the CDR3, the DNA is TGTGCCAGCAGCCCCAAGATAGGGACAGGGGAGTTTAGCAATCAGCCCCAGCATTTT. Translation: CASSPKIGTGEFSNQPQHF.

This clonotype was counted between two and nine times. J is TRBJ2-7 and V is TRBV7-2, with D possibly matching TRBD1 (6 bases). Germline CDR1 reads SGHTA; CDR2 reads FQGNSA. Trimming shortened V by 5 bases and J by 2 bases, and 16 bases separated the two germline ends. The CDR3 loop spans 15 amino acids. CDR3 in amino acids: CASSRGQFLAYEQYF. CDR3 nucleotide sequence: TGTGCCAGCAGCCGTGGACAGTTTTTAGCCTACGAGCAGTACTTC.

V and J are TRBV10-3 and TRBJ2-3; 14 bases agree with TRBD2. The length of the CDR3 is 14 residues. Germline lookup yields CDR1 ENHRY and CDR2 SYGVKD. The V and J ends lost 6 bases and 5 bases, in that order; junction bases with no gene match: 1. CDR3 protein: CAIRGLAGEDTQYF. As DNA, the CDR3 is TGTGCCATCAGGGGACTAGCGGGAGAAGATACGCAGTATTTT.

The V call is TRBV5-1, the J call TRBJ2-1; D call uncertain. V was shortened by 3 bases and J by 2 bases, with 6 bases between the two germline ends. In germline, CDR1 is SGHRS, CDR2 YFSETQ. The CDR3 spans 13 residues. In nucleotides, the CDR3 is TGCGCCAGCAGCTCCGACACCTACAATGAGCAGTTCTTC. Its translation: CASSSDTYNEQFF.

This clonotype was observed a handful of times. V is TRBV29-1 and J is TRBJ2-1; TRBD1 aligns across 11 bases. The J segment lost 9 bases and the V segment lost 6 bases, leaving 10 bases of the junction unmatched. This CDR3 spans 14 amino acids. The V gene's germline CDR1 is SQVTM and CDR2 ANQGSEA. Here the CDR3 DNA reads TGCAGCGTGGACAGGACAGGGGGCTACGGTGAGCAGTTCTTC. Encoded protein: CSVDRTGGYGEQFF.

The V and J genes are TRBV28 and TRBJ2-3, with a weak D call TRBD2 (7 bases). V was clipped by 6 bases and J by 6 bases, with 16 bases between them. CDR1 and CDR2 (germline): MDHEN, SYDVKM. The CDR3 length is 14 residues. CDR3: CASRQGGAGDTQYF. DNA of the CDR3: TGTGCCAGCAGGCAAGGGGGGGCAGGGGATACGCAGTATTTT.

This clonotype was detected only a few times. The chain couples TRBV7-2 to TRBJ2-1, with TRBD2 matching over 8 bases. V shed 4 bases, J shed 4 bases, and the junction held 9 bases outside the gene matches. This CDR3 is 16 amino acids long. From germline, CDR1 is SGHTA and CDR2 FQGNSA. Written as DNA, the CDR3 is TGTGCCAGCAGCTCGGAGACTAGCGTCGTTTACAATGAGCAGTTCTTC. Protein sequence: CASSSETSVVYNEQFF.

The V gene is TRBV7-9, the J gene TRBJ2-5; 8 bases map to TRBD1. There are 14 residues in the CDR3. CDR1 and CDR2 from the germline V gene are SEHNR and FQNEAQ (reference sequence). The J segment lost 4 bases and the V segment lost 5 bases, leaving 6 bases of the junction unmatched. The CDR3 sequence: CASSPQGQGETQYF. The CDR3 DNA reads TGTGCCAGCAGCCCACAAGGACAGGGAGAGACCCAGTACTTC.

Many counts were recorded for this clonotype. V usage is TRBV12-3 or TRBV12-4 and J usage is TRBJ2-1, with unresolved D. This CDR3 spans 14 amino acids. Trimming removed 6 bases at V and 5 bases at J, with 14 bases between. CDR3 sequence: CASSLTGPHNEQFF. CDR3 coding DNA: TGTGCCAGCAGCCTCACCGGGCCCCACAATGAGCAGTTCTTC.

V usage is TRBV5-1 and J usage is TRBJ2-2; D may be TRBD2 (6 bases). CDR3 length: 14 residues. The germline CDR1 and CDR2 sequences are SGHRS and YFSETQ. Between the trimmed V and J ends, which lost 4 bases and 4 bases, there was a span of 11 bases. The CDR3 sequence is CASSGGTPTGELFF. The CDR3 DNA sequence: TGCGCCAGCAGCGGGGGGACTCCCACCGGGGAGCTGTTTTTT.

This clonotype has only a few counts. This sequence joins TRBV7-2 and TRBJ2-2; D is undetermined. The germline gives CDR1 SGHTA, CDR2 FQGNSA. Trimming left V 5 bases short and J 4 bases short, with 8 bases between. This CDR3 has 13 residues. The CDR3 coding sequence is TGTGCCAGCAGCCAACCCTCCACCGGGGAGCTGTTTTTT. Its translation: CASSQPSTGELFF.

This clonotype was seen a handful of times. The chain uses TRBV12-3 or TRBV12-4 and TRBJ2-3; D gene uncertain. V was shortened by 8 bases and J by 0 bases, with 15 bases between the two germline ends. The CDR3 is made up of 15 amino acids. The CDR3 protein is CASVIESSSTDTQYF. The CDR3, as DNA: TGTGCCAGCGTTATAGAGTCTTCTAGCACAGATACGCAGTATTTT.

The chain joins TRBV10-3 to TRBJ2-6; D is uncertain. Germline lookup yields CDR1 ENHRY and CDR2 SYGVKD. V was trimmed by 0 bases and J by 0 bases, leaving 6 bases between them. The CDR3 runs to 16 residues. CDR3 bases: TGTGCCATCAGTGAGTCGACTGGCTCTGGGGCCAACGTCCTGACTTTC. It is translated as CAISESTGSGANVLTF.

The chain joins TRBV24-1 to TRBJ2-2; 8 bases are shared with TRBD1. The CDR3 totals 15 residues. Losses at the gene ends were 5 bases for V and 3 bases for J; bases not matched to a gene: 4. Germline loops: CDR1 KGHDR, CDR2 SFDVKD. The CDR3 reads CATSAGQGYTGELFF. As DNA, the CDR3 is TGTGCCACCAGTGCTGGACAGGGTTACACCGGGGAGCTGTTTTTT.

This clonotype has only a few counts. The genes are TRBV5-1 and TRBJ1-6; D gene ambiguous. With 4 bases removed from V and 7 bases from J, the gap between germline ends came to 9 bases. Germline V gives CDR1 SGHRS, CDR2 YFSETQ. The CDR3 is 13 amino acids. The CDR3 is CASSPTVNSPLHF. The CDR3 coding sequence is TGCGCCAGCAGCCCGACGGTGAATTCACCCCTCCACTTT.

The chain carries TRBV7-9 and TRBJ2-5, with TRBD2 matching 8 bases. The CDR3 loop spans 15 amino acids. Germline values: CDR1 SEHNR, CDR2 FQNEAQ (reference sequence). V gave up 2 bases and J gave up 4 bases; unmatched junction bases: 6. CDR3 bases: TGTGCCAGCAGCTTAAGTGGAGCGGGAGTAGAGACCCAGTACTTC. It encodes CASSLSGAGVETQYF.

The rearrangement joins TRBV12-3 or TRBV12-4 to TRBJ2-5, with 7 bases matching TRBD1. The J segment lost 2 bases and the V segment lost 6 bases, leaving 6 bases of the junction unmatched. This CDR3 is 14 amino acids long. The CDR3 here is CASSQTGFQETQYF. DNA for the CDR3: TGTGCCAGCAGCCAGACAGGGTTTCAAGAGACCCAGTACTTC.